This TCR beta chain was sequenced during a study of regulatory T cells in long-lasting Graves disease. Overall study results and limits: The study found persistent patients shared more public clonotypes (roughly 2,600) than new patients (about 990). Sample size, which was small, may have reduced accuracy.

The time point here: persistent/refractory GD, antithyroid drugs over 5 years with positive TRAb. From RNA extracted from PBMCs, the TCR library was made. Germline V gene data show CDR1 as DFQATT and CDR2 as SNEGSKA (reference sequence). The CDR3 runs to 14 residues. A remark on this clonotype: The antigen is undetermined.

The TCR beta library used iRepertoire HTBI primers with Arm-PCR amplification of CDR3. TCRdb independently ran MiXCR on the multiplex PCR reads; one entry per CDR3 protein. The table records about 460,000 distinct CDR3 sequences, 22% of them present only once. Sample: peripheral blood mononuclear cells (PBMCs), taken when the disease was refractory, from a patient treated with antithyroid drugs. The sequence derives from a female donor with Graves disease. V usage is TRBV20-1 and J usage is TRBJ1-6; the D is unclear. CDR3 amino acids: CSARTDLDNSPLHF. The CDR3 bases are TGCAGCGCCCGGACGGATCTTGATAATTCACCCCTCCACTTT.